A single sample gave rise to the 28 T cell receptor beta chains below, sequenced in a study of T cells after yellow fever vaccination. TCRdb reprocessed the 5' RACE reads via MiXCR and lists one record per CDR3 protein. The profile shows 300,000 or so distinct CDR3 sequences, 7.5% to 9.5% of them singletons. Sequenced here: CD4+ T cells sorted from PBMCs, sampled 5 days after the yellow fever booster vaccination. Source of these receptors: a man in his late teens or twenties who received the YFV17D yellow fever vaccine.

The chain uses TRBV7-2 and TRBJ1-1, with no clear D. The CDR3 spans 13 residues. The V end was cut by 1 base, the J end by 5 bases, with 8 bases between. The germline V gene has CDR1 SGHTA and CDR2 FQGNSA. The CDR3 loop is CASSLDRMTEAFF. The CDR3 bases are TGTGCCAGCAGCTTAGATCGCATGACTGAAGCTTTCTTT.

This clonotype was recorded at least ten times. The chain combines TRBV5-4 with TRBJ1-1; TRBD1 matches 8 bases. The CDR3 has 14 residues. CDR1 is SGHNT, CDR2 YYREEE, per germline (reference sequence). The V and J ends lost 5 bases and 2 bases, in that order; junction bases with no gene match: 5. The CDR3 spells CASSLQGVNTEAFF. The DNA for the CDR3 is TGTGCCAGCAGTCTACAGGGGGTAAACACTGAAGCTTTCTTT.

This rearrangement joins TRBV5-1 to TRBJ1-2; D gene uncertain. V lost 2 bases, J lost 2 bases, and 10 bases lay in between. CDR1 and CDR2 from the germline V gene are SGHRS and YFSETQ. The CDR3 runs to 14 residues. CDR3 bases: TGCGCCAGCAGCTTTGACCCCGCAAACTATGGCTACACCTTC. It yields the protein CASSFDPANYGYTF.

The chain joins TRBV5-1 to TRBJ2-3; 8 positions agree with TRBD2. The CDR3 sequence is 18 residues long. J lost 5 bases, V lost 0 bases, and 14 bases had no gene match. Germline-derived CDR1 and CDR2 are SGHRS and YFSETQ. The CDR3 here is CASSLGSPAGASVDTQYF. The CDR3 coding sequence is TGCGCCAGCAGCTTGGGGTCCCCAGCGGGGGCGTCGGTAGATACGCAGTATTTT.

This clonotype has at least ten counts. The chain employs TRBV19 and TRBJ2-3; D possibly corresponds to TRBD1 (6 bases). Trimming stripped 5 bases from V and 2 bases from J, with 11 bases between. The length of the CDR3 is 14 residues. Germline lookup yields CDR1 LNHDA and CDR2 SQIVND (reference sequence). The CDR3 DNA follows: TGTGCCAGTAGTCCCCAGGGGAACACAGATACGCAGTATTTT. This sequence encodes CASSPQGNTDTQYF.

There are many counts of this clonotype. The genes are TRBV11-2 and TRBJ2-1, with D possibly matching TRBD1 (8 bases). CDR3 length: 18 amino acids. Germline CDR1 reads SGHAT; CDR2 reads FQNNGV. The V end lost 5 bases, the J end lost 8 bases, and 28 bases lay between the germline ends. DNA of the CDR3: TGTGCCAGCAGCCCGCAACCAGATTACAGGGGGGGCCGGGATGAGCAGTTCTTC. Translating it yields CASSPQPDYRGGRDEQFF.

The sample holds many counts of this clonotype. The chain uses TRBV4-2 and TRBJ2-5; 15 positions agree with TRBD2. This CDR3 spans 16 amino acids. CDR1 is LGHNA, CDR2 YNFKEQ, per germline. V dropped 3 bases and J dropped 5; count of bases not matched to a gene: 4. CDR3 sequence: CASSHGLAGGPETQYF. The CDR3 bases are TGTGCCAGCAGCCATGGACTAGCGGGGGGGCCGGAGACCCAGTACTTC.

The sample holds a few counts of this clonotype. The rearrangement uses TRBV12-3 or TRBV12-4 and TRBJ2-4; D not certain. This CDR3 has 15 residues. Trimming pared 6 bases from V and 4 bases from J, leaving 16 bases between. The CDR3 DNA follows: TGTGCCAGCAGCCCCTCCCCTTCGATGAAAAACATTCAGTACTTC. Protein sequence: CASSPSPSMKNIQYF.

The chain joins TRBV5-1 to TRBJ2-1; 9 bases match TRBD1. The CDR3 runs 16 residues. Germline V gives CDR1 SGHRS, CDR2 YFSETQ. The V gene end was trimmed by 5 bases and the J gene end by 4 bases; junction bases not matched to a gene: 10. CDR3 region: CASSPGTGTKYNEQFF. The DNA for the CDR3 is TGCGCCAGCAGTCCCGGGACAGGGACCAAATACAATGAGCAGTTCTTC.

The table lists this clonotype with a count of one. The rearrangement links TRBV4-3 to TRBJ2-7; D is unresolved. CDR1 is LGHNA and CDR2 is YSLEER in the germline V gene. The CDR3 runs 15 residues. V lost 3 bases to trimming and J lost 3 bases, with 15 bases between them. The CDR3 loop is CASSQAEGPFYEQYF. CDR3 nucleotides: TGCGCCAGCAGCCAGGCGGAAGGGCCTTTCTACGAGCAGTACTTC.

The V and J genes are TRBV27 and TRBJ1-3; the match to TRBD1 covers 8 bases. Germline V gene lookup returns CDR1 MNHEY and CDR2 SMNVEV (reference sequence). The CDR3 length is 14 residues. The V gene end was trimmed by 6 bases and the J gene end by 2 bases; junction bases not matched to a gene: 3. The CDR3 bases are TGTGCCAGCAGGCAACAGGGGGCTGGAAACACCATATATTTT. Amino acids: CASRQQGAGNTIYF.

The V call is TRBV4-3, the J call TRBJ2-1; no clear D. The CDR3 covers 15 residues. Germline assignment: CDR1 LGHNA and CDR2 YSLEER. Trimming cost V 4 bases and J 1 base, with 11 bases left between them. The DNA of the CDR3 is TGCGCCAGCAGCCGGATCCTTCCATCCTACAATGAGCAGTTCTTC. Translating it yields CASSRILPSYNEQFF.

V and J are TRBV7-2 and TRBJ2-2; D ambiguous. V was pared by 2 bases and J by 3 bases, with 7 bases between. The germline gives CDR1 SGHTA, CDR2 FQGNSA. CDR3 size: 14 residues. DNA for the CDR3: TGTGCCAGCAGCTTACGTGATTACACCGGGGAGCTGTTTTTT. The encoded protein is CASSLRDYTGELFF.

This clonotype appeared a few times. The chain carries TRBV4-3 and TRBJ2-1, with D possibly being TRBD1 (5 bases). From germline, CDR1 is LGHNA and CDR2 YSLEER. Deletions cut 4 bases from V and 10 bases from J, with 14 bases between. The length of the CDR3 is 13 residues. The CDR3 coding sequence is TGCGCCAGCAGCCCAGACAGATTCGGCGAGCAGTTCTTC. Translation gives CASSPDRFGEQFF.

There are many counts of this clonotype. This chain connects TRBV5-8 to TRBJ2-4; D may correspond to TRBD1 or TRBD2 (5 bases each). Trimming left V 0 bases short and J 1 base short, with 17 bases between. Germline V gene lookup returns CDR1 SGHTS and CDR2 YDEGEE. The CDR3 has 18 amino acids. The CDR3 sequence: CASSLATGTTMAKNIQYF. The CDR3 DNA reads TGTGCCAGCAGCTTGGCCACCGGGACGACCATGGCCAAAAACATTCAGTACTTC.

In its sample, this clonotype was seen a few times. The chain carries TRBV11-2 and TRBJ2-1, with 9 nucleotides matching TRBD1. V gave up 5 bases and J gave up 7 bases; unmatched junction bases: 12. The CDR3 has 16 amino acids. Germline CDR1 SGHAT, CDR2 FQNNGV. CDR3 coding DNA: TGTGCCAGCAGCACACCGGGACAGGGAATAAAGAATGAGCAGTTCTTC. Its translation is CASSTPGQGIKNEQFF.

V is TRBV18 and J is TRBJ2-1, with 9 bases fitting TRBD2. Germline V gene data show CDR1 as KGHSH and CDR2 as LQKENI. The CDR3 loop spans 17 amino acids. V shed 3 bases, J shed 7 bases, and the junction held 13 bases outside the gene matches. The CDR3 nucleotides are TGTGCCAGCTCACCCCTCCCCGGGGCGGGGGGGCCGAATGAGCAGTTCTTC. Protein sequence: CASSPLPGAGGPNEQFF.

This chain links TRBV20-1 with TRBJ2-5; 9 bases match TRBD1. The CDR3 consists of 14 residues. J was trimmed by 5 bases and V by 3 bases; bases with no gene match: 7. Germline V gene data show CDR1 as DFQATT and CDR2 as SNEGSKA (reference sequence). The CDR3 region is CSARPGTGFETQYF. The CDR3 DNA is TGCAGTGCTAGGCCCGGGACAGGGTTTGAGACCCAGTACTTC.

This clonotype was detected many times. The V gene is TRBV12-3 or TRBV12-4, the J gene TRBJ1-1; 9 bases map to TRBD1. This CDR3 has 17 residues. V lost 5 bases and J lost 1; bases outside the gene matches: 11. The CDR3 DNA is TGTGCCAGCAGTCGACCACGACAGGGGGTCGGGAACACTGAAGCTTTCTTT. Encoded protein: CASSRPRQGVGNTEAFF.

This chain's CDR3 is CASRPRESKNIQYF. CDR3 in DNA: TGTGCCAGCAGGCCCAGAGAGAGCAAAAACATTCAGTACTTC. The chain joins TRBV12-3 or TRBV12-4 to TRBJ2-4; D ambiguous. V was clipped by 6 bases and J by 3 bases, with 12 bases between them. The CDR3 length is 14 residues.

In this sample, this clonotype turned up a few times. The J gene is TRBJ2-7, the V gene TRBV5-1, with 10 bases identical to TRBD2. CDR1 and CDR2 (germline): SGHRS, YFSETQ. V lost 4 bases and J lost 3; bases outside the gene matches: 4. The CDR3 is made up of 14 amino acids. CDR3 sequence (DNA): TGCGCCAGCAGCCTGAGCGGGGGGGACTACGAGCAGTACGTC. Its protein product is CASSLSGGDYEQYV.

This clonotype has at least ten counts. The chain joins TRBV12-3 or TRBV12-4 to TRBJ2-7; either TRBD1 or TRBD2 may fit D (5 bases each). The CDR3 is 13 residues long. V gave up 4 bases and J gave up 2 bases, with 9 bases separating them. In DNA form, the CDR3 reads TGTGCCAGCAGTTATAGGGGAGCCTACGAGCAGTACGTC. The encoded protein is CASSYRGAYEQYV.

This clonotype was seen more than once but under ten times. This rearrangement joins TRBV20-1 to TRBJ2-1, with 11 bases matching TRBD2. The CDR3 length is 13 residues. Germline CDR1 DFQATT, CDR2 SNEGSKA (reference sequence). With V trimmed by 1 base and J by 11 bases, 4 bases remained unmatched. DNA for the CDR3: TGCAGTGCTAGAGCGGTAGCGGGGGGGAAGCAGTTCTTC. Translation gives CSARAVAGGKQFF.

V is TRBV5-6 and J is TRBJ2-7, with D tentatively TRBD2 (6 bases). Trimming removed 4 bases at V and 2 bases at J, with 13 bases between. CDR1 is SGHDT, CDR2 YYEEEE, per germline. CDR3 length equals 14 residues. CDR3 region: CASSRGDFTYEQYF. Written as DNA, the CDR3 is TGTGCCAGCAGCCGAGGGGACTTCACCTACGAGCAGTACTTC. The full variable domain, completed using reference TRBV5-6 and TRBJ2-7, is DAGVTQSPTHLIKTRGQQVTLRCSPKSGHDTVSWYQQALGQGPQFIFQYYEEEERQRGNFPDRFSGHQFPNYSSELNVNALLLGDSALYLCASSRGDFTYEQYFGPGTRLTVT.

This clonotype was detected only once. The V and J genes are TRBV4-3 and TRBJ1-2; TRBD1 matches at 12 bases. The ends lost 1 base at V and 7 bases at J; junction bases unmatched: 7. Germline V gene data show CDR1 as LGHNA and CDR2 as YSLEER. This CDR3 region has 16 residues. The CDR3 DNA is TGCGCCAGCAGCCAAGGTGGTCGGGACAGGGGGCTTGGCTACACCTTC. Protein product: CASSQGGRDRGLGYTF.

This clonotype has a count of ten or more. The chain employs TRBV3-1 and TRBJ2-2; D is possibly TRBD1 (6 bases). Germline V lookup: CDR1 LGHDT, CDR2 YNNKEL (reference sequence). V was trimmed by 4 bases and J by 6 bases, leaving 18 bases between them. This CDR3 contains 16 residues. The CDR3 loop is CASSPTDRSNSGELFF. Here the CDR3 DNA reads TGTGCCAGCAGCCCGACGGACAGATCGAATTCCGGGGAGCTGTTTTTT.

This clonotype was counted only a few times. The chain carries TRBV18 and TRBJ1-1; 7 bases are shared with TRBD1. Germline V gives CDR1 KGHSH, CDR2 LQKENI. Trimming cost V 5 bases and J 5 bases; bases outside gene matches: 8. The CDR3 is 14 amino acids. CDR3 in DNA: TGTGCCAGCTCATCGCAGACAGGGCTAACTGAAGCTTTCTTT. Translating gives CASSSQTGLTEAFF.

The CDR3 spells CASSLDLGQVETQYF. DNA for the CDR3: TGTGCCAGCAGCTTGGATCTGGGGCAGGTTGAGACCCAGTACTTC. V and J are TRBV5-8 and TRBJ2-5; the D gene is possibly TRBD1 (5 bases). V was trimmed by 0 bases and J by 5 bases, leaving 14 bases between them. Germline lookup yields CDR1 SGHTS and CDR2 YDEGEE. The CDR3 spans 15 residues.